The 9 T cell receptor beta chains below were found in one sample sequenced in a study of CD8 T cells in Susac syndrome. Random hexamers primed reverse transcription of about 0.5 to 1 ug RNA. TCRdb itself ran the immunoSEQ multiplex PCR reads through MiXCR, one entry per CDR3 protein. The sample shows about 430,000 distinct CDR3 sequences, 75% to 90% of them seen only once. Sequencing used CD8+ T cells from PBMCs. The receptors were sampled from a human donor with multiple sclerosis.

This chain joins TRBV28 and TRBJ2-5, with 9 bases lining up with TRBD1. Germline V gives CDR1 MDHEN, CDR2 SYDVKM. V dropped 4 bases and J dropped 4; count of bases not matched to a gene: 13. CDR3 length: 17 residues. This CDR3 is CASSSGTGTYLGETQYF. DNA of the CDR3: TGTGCCAGCAGTTCCGGGACAGGGACGTATTTGGGAGAGACCCAGTACTTC.

This clonotype was seen only once. This sequence joins TRBV6-5 and TRBJ2-1; 7 bases line up with TRBD1. Germline V CDR1 and CDR2: MNHEY, SVGAGI. J was trimmed by 0 bases and V by 0 bases; bases with no gene match: 5. CDR3 length equals 17 residues. CDR3 loop: CASSYSNRQGSYNEQFF. The CDR3 DNA reads as TGTGCCAGCAGTTACTCAAACCGACAGGGCTCCTACAATGAGCAGTTCTTC.

The gene calls are TRBV6-1 and TRBJ1-5; D may be TRBD1 (5 bases). The length of the CDR3 is 16 residues. Per germline, CDR1 MNHNS and CDR2 SASEGT. Trimming removed 5 bases at V and 3 bases at J, with 17 bases between. CDR3 region: CASSRRGEGPNQPQHF. In DNA form, the CDR3 reads TGTGCCAGCAGTCGGCGGGGGGAGGGACCCAATCAGCCCCAGCATTTT.

The chain carries TRBV5-1 and TRBJ2-4; either TRBD1 or TRBD2 may supply D (5 bases each). The V end was cut by 2 bases, the J end by 3 bases, with 15 bases between. Per germline, CDR1 SGHRS and CDR2 YFSETQ. This CDR3 contains 16 residues. CDR3 nucleotides: TGCGCCAGCAGCTTTTCTGAGGGCAGGGACAAAAACATTCAGTACTTC. Its protein product is CASSFSEGRDKNIQYF.

This sequence joins TRBV27 and TRBJ1-2; 7 bases are a match to TRBD1. Trimming cost V 5 bases and J 3 bases; bases outside gene matches: 9. The germline CDR1 and CDR2 sequences are MNHEY and SMNVEV (reference sequence). The CDR3 is 15 residues long. CDR3 nucleotide sequence: TGTGCCAGCAGTCAAGGGGACAGTCCTCACTATGGCTACACCTTC. It specifies CASSQGDSPHYGYTF.

The count of this clonotype is one. This chain uses TRBV7-2 with TRBJ2-7; 9 bases map to TRBD1. CDR1 is SGHTA, CDR2 FQGNSA, per germline. The CDR3 loop spans 15 amino acids. The ends lost 4 bases at V and 4 bases at J; junction bases unmatched: 8. CDR3 residues: CASSSYPGQGYEQYF. The CDR3 DNA reads TGTGCCAGCAGCTCCTACCCGGGACAGGGATACGAGCAGTACTTC.

The genes are TRBV12-5 and TRBJ2-3; 7 bases line up with TRBD2. The CDR3 length is 13 residues. Germline V gene sequence: CDR1 LGHNT, CDR2 FRNRAP. With 6 bases clipped from V and 5 bases from J, the junction kept 5 bases outside the gene matches. The CDR3 DNA reads as TGTGCTAGTGGCCGGGGGGAGTTAGATACGCAGTATTTT. Its translation: CASGRGELDTQYF.

The chain recombines TRBV4-1 with TRBJ1-1; 10 bases are shared with TRBD1. CDR3 length: 15 amino acids. V lost 3 bases and J lost 4; bases outside the gene matches: 5. Germline CDR1 reads MGHRA; CDR2 reads YSYEKL. The CDR3 sequence: CASSQETGGGTEAFF. In nucleotides, the CDR3 is TGCGCCAGCAGCCAGGAGACAGGGGGCGGCACTGAAGCTTTCTTT.

A word on this clonotype: The junction does not match germline at one end; this may be a read error. The V and J genes are TRBV3-1 and TRBJ1-5; D is uncertain. This CDR3 comprises 15 residues. CDR1 and CDR2 (germline): LGHDT, YNNKEL (reference sequence). As DNA, the CDR3 is TGTGCCAGCAGCCCCGGACGGGATAGCAATCAGCCCCAGCTTTTT. Protein sequence: CASSPGRDSNQPQLF.